A selection of T cell receptor beta chains follows, all from one sample in a study of CXCR3-negative and CXCR3-positive naive CD8 T cells. TCRdb reprocessed the 5' RACE reads and keeps a single row for each CDR3 protein, giving no DNA. Found here are some 60,000 distinct CDR3 sequences; the top ten clones hold 0.5% to 0.55%. The sample was naive CXCR3+ CD8+ T cells from blood. These receptors originate from a human donor in good health. Some clones in this sample may be carry-over from other donors' samples. CDR3s include the opening cysteine and the closing phenylalanine or tryptophan.

V	J	CDR3
TRBV12-3/TRBV12-4	TRBJ2-1	CASSLLGTFSNEQFF
TRBV20-1	TRBJ2-7	CSAPGTGGALTYEQYF
TRBV27	TRBJ1-4	CASSFSYPNERLFF
TRBV4-3	TRBJ1-2	CASSQTTGSEEGYTF
TRBV3-1	TRBJ2-5	CASRPTGQETQYF
TRBV6-2/TRBV6-3	TRBJ1-1	CASSFIGLKQEEAFF
TRBV19	TRBJ2-1	CASSMGGGEQFF
TRBV15	TRBJ2-1	CATSPRDRVFDEQFF
TRBV25-1	TRBJ2-2	CASSEFGTGELFF
TRBV4-2	TRBJ2-3	CASSQDLAGGTDTQYF
TRBV29-1	TRBJ2-1	CSVEKGRISYNEQFF
TRBV12-3/TRBV12-4	TRBJ2-1	CASSLGTAYNEQFF
TRBV27	TRBJ1-6	CASSPTNPGFGDSPLHF
TRBV9	TRBJ2-7	CASSGTSGTEQYF
TRBV20-1	TRBJ2-7	CSASLAEPDEQYF
TRBV4-3	TRBJ2-1	CASSQGVAGNYNEQFF
TRBV28	TRBJ1-3	CASRMDEGFGNTIYF
TRBV5-6	TRBJ2-1	CASSPQDNEQFF
TRBV29-1	TRBJ2-3	CSVGLRDPPTDTQYF
TRBV19	TRBJ1-5	CASREWDIALENQPQHF
TRBV29-1	TRBJ2-1	CSVVGDNEQFF
TRBV20-1	TRBJ1-4	CSAREVYRSNEKLFF
TRBV20-1	TRBJ1-1	CSGSQGFTEAFF
TRBV28	TRBJ1-5	CASSLDLGARNQPQHF
TRBV29-1	TRBJ2-1	CSVEDYLSYNEQFF
TRBV27	TRBJ2-1	CASSLSGEQFF
TRBV6-5	TRBJ2-5	CASSYYGGRETQYF
TRBV7-2	TRBJ1-2	CATSTRQGPPETF
TRBV20-1	TRBJ2-7	CSARSPGGSYEQYF
TRBV6-5	TRBJ1-1	CASSSPSSLSVDTEAFF
TRBV29-1	TRBJ2-3	CSVIAGTRTDTQYF
TRBV7-9	TRBJ1-1	CASNRGSLTEAFF
TRBV4-3	TRBJ1-1	CASSQDTLSRMNTEAFF
TRBV5-1	TRBJ2-3	CASSLEPGQGGTDTQYF
TRBV6-5	TRBJ1-2	CASSYGAGETGAFRGYTF